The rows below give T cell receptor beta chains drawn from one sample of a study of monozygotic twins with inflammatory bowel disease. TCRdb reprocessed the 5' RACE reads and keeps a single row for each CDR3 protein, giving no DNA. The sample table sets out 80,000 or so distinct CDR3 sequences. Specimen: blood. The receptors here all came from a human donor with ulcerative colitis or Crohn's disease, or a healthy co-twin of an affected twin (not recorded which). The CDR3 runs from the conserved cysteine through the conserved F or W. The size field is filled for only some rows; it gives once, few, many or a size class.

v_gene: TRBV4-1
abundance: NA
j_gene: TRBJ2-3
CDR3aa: CASRGRLAGGQGVGTQYF

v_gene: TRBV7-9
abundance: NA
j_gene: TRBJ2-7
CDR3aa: CASRQTDRDREQYF

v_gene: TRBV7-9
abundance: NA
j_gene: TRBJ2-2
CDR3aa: CASRRQGDGGELFF

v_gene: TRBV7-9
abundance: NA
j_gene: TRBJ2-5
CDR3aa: CASSFSGGNSRETQYF

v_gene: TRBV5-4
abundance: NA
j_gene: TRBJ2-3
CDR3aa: CASSLVSGADTQYF

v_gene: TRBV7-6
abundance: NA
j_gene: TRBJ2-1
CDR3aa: CASSSSGSYNEQFF

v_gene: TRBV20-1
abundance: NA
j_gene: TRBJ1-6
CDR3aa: CSARAGRASPLHF

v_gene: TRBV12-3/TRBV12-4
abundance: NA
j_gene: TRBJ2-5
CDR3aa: CASSRRVETQYF

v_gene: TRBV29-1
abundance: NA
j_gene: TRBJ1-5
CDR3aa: CSVGWGQGQPQHF

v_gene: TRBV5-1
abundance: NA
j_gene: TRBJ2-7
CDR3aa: CASSETGFSYEQYF

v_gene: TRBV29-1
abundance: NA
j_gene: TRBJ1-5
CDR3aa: CSVLGVDSNQPQHF

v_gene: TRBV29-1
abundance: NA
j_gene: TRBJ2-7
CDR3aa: CSARQGLNEQYF

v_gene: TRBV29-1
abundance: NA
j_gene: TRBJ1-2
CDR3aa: CSGLDGNYGYTF

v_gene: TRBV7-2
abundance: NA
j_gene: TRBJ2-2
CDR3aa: CASTWARGYTGELFF

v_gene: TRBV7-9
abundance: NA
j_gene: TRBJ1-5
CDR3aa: CASSDSSNQPQHF

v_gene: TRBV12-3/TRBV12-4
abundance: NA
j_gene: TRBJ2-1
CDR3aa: CASTVPGGGYNEQFF

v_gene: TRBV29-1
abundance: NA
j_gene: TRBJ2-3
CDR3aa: CSVEEGDTQYF

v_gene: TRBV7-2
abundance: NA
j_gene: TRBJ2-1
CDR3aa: CASSLVGLAVSNEQFF

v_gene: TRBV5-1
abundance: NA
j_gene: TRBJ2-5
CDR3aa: CASRQLGIQEETQYF

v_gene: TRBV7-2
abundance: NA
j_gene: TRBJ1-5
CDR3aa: CASSLGWGYSNQPQHF

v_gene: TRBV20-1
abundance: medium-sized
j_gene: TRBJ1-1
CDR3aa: CSASGRNVWGEAFF

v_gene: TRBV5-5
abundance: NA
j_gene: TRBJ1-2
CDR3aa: CASSRTPGTQNYGYTF

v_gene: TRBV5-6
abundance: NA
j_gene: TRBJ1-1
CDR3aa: CASRDRNTEAFF

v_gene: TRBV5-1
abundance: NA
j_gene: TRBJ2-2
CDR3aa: CASSLAGRYDTGELFF

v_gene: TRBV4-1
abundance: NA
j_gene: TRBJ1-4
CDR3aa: CASSQDPDKNLKLFF

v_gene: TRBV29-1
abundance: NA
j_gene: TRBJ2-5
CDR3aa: CSAPGLGTQYF

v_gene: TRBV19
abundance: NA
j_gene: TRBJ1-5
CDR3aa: CASSISTGGNQPQHF

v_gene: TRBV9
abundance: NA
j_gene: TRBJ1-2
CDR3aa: CASSVLGYGYTF

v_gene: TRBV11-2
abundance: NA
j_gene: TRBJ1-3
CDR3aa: CASSLYPGTADTIYF

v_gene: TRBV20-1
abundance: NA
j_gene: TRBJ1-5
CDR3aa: CSARNRDTHQPQHF

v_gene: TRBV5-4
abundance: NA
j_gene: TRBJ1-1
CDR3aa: CASSLQAGAEAFF

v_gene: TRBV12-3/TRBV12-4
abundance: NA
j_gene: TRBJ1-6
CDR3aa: CASSRGPRGYNSPLHF

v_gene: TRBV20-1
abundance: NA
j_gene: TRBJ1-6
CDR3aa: CSARDEYSPLHF

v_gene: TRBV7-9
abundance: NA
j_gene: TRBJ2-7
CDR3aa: CASSSAAGGFYEQYF

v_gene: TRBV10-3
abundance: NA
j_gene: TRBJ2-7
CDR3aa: CAITAGGDRVTKEQYF

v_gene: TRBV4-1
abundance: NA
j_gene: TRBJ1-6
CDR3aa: CASSPLGGDSPLHF

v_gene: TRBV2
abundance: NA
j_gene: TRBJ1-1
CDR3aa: CASRPGHQNTEAFF

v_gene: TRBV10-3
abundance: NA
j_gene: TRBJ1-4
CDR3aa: CAIIGRAATNEKLFF

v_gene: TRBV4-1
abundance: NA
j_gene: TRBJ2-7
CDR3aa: CASSQGSGYEQYF

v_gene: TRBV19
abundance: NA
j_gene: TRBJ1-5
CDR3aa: CASSIPNRNQPQHF

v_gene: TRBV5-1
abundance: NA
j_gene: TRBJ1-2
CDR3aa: CASSVDRDYGYTF

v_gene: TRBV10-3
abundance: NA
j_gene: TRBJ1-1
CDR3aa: CAISESYSMNTEAFF

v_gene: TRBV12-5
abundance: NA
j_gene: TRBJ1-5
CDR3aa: CASGSGQPQHF